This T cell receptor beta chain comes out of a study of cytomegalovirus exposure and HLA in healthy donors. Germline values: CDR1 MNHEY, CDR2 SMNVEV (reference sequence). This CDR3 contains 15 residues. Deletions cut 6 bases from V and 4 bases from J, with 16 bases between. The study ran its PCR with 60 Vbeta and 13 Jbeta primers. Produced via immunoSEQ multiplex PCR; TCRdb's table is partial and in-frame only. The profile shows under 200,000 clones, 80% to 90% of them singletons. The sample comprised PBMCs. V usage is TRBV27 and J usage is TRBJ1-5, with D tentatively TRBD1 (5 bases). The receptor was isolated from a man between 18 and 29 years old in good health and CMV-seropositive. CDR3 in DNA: TGTGCCAGCAGCCCCCGTGGGGGGGTGAATCAGCCCCAGCATTTT. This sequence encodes CASSPRGGVNQPQHF.